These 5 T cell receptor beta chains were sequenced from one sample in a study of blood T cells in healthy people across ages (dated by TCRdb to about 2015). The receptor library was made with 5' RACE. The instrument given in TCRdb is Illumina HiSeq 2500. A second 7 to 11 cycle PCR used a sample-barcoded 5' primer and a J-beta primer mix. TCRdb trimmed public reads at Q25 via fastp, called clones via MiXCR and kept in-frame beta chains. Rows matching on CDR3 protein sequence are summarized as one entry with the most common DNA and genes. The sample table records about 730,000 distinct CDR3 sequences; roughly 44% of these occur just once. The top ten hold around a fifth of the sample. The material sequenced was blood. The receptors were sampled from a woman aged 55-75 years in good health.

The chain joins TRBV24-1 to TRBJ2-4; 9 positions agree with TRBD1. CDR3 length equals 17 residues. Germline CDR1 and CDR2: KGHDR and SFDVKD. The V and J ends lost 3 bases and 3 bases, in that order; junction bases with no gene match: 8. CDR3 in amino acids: CATSDEAGTGSKNIQYF. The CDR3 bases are TGTGCCACCAGTGATGAAGCCGGGACAGGGAGCAAAAACATTCAGTACTTC.

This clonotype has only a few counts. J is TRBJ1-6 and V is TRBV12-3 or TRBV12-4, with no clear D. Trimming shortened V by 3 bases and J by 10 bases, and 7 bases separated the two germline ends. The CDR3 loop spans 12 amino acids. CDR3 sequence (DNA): TGTGCCAGCAGTTTGGCTCACTCACCCCTCCACTTT. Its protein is CASSLAHSPLHF.

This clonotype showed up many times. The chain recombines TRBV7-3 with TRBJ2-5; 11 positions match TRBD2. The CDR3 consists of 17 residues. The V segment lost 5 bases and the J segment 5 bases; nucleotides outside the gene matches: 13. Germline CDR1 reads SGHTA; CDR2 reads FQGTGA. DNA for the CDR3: TGTGCCAGCAGCACCTCCTCTAGCGGGGGGTTTTCTGAGACCCAGTACTTC. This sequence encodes CASSTSSSGGFSETQYF.

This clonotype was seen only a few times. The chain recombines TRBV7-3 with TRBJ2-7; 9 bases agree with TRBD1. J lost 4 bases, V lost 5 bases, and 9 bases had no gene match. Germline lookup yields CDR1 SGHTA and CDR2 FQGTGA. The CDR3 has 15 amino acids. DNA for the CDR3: TGTGCCAGCAGCGTCACAGGGGGCTCTGTATACGAGCAGTACTTC. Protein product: CASSVTGGSVYEQYF.

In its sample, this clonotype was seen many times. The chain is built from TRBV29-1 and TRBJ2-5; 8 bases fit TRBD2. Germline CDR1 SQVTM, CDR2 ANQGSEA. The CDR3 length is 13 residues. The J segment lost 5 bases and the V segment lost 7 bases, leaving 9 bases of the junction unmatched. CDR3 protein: CSGTSSGGETQYF. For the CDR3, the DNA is TGCAGCGGGACGTCTTCGGGAGGGGAGACCCAGTACTTC.